This T cell receptor beta chain was profiled in a study of post-analysis software for immune sequencing data (dated by TCRdb to between 2015 and 2017). Study-wide context: Disease courses on record covered relapsing-remitting, secondary progressive and progressive-relapsing multiple sclerosis, though some patients had no subtype annotation. The patient repertoires were compared against 11 previously published healthy control repertoires obtained from donors aged 6 to 25 years. A subset of samples was prepared in parallel using single-end sample barcoding, then pooled and co-amplified after Illumina adapter ligation.

To demonstrate the VDJtools post-analysis software, the study profiled TCR beta repertoires from the peripheral blood of around 13 young patients with multiple sclerosis. The multiple sclerosis patients were children and adolescents between roughly 6 and 17 years of age. The method behind the library was PCR. The instrument given in TCRdb is Illumina HiSeq 2500. To reduce PCR and sequencing biases, unique molecular identifiers were built into the TCR beta cDNA libraries. Some 500,000 cDNA molecules were obtained for every 1 to 10 million input T cells, so each molecule roughly corresponded to one T cell. The patient libraries were prepared and sequenced with the same protocol used for the earlier healthy control dataset. Samples belonging to the same batch were prepared together, multiplexed and sequenced on a shared HiSeq lane. The original pipeline was this. Raw barcoded reads were processed with MIGEC, discarding single-read molecular identifier groups before consensus assembly and CDR3 extraction. VDJtools was used for post-analysis of the clonotype tables, and diversity was normalized by down-sampling every dataset to the size of the smallest sample. To correct batch-related cross-sample contamination, repertoire overlap clustering matched CDR3 amino acid sequences but not nucleotide sequences. The public sequencing data were trimmed at Q25 with fastp and processed into clonotypes with MiXCR by TCRdb, which kept only in-frame beta chains. Rows with one shared CDR3 protein collapse into an entry with the most common genes and DNA. The V and J calls reflect TCRdb's pipeline rather than the authors' work. This sample holds around 180,000 distinct CDR3 sequences; around 28% were observed only once. In total, the top ten clones hold less than 1.6% of the sample.

The CDR3 starts with the cysteine, ends with the phenylalanine, and has 15 residues. Just CDR3 DNA is preserved here, 45 bases in frame from base 1. The germline V gene encodes CDR1 SGHRS and CDR2 YFSETQ. Overall results and qualifications from the work: Four or five TRBV segments, including TRBV5-6, TRBV5-1 and TRBV20-1, were significantly more frequent in patients than controls. The control group was slightly older than the multiple sclerosis patient group. Strong co-clustering of samples prepared in the same batch was shown by direct clustering with F measure, prompting a batch-effect correction. Significantly lower normalized Chao1 diversity was found in multiple sclerosis patients than in controls, suggesting substantial peripheral T-cell clonal expansion.

Remarks on this clonotype: Its binding antigen is unknown. The junction does not match germline at one end; this may be a read error.

The V and J segments used are TRBV5-1 and TRBJ2-7; TRBD2 is a weak D gene call, 6 bases matching. The sample taken for sequencing was blood. This sequence originates from a girl under 18 with multiple sclerosis. The CDR3 is CASSAAGRGIDERYF. The sequence in DNA is TGCGCCAGCAGCGCGGCGGGACGAGGGATCGACGAGCGGTACTTC.